The rows below give T cell receptor beta chains drawn from one sample of a study of regulatory T cells in long-lasting Graves disease. TCRdb reprocessed the multiplex PCR reads via MiXCR and lists one record per CDR3 protein. Here the sample spans about 460,000 distinct CDR3 sequences, 22% being singletons. Here the sequenced sample was peripheral blood mononuclear cells (PBMCs), taken when the disease was refractory, from a patient treated with antithyroid drugs. These receptors came from a female donor with Graves disease. Both conserved end residues are part of each CDR3. The order of the fields is D gene, V gene, clone size, J gene, CDR3 length, CDR3 DNA, CDR3 protein. D genes are given only for firm matches. The size field is filled for only some rows; it gives once, few, many or a size class.

-,TRBV7-2,many,TRBJ2-7,14,TGTGCCAGCAGCTTAAGGTTCCGCTCCTACGAGCAGTACTTC,CASSLRFRSYEQYF
-,TRBV5-1,-,TRBJ1-1,15,TGCGCCAGCAGCCCCGGGTCGGGGAGGCGCACTGAAGCTTTCTTT,CASSPGSGRRTEAFF
-,TRBV27,-,TRBJ2-1,17,TGTGCCAGCAGCCAACCGCGCCTGGCTCGAAACTACAATGAGCAGTTCTTC,CASSQPRLARNYNEQFF
-,TRBV27,-,TRBJ2-7,14,TGTGCCAGCAGTTTATCGTTTAATCACTACGAGCAGTACTTC,CASSLSFNHYEQYF
-,TRBV19,-,TRBJ1-4,14,TGTGCCACAAGTCCGGGACCGGAGGGAGAAAAACTGTTTTTT,CATSPGPEGEKLFF
-,TRBV6-1,few,TRBJ2-7,12,TGTGCCAGCAGCCCGGGCCATCCGGAGCAGTACTTC,CASSPGHPEQYF
-,TRBV7-3,few,TRBJ1-2,12,TGTGCCAGCGGGCAGACCCGGGGTGGCTACACCTTC,CASGQTRGGYTF
-,TRBV11-2,many,TRBJ2-7,12,TGTGCCAGCAGCTATGAGGGATACGAGCAGTACTTC,CASSYEGYEQYF
TRBD1,TRBV28,many,TRBJ1-5,15,TGTGCCAGCAGTGGGGGACAGTCGGCGAATCAGCCCCAGCATTTT,CASSGGQSANQPQHF
-,TRBV2,many,TRBJ1-3,15,TGTGCCAGCAGTTTCACAGGGAGCTCTGGAAACACCATATATTTT,CASSFTGSSGNTIYF
-,TRBV3-1,-,TRBJ2-7,15,TGTGCCAGCAGCCAAGCGGGGGAGCGTCCCTACGAGCAGTACTTC,CASSQAGERPYEQYF
TRBD2,TRBV6-1,-,TRBJ2-7,13,TGTGCCAGCGGGAGGACTAGCCCTCGCGAGCAGTACTTC,CASGRTSPREQYF
TRBD1,TRBV7-3,many,TRBJ2-7,16,TGTGCCAGCAGTCCGGAGGGGACAGGGAACTCCTACGAGCAGTACTTC,CASSPEGTGNSYEQYF
TRBD1,TRBV5-5,few,TRBJ2-2,17,TGTGCCAGCAGCTTGGGCCTGGGACAGGGGGGGACCGGGGAGCTGTTTTTT,CASSLGLGQGGTGELFF
-,TRBV28,many,TRBJ2-5,16,TGTGCCAGCAGCACGATTTCCGAGGGGGGAGATGAGACCCAGTACTTC,CASSTISEGGDETQYF
-,TRBV6-5,-,TRBJ1-6,16,TGTGCCAGCAGTTACAGCTTTAACGAGGGGAGATCACCCCTCCACTTT,CASSYSFNEGRSPLHF
-,TRBV19,few,TRBJ1-5,15,TGTGCCAGTAGTATTGGGGGCAGGGATCTTCAGCCCCAGCATTTT,CASSIGGRDLQPQHF
TRBD1,TRBV9,-,TRBJ2-7,16,TGTGCCAGCAGCGGGCGACAGGGGGCATTTACGGGGAAGCAGTACTTC,CASSGRQGAFTGKQYF
-,TRBV24-1,-,TRBJ2-3,16,TGTGCCACCAGTGACCCCGACACTTTAGGCACAGATACGCAGTATTTT,CATSDPDTLGTDTQYF
TRBD1,TRBV27,few,TRBJ1-1,15,TGTGCCGGCAGCAGGGGGACAGGGTTCGGCACTGAAGCTTTCTTT,CAGSRGTGFGTEAFF
TRBD2,TRBV3-1,few,TRBJ2-3,17,TGTGCCAGCAGCCGAATACCGGGACTAGCGGGGACAGATACGCAGTATTTT,CASSRIPGLAGTDTQYF
-,TRBV2,many,TRBJ2-2,14,TGTGCCACGCGGGACAGCTTGAACACCGGGGAGCTGTTTTTT,CATRDSLNTGELFF
-,TRBV28,-,TRBJ1-2,16,TGTGCCAGCAGTTTTATGTACGCGCTCCCTAACTATGGCTACACCTTC,CASSFMYALPNYGYTF
TRBD1,TRBV7-8,few,TRBJ1-4,14,TGTGCCAGCAGACTCCGGGGACAGGCAGAAAAACTGTTTTTT,CASRLRGQAEKLFF
-,TRBV7-2,-,TRBJ2-1,13,TGTGCCAGCAGGAAGACAGGTAGCGATGAGCAGTTCTTC,CASRKTGSDEQFF
-,TRBV5-1,few,TRBJ1-6,15,TGCGCCAGCAGCTTGTCCGGGGGCCAAAATTCACCCCTCCACTTT,CASSLSGGQNSPLHF
TRBD1,TRBV29-1,many,TRBJ2-7,13,TGCAGCGTTGGGGGACAGGGCCGATACGAGCAGTACTTC,CSVGGQGRYEQYF
-,TRBV12-5,few,TRBJ2-2,15,TGTGCTAGTGGTCCCGGACAGAGGGGACACGGGGAGCTGTTTTTT,CASGPGQRGHGELFF
TRBD2,TRBV7-7,many,TRBJ2-5,15,TGTGCTAGCAGCTTAGGTAGCAGCGGGGTGGAGACCCAGTACTTC,CASSLGSSGVETQYF
-,TRBV6-1,few,TRBJ2-7,14,TGTGCCAGCAGCCGCGGGTCAACTCCTGGTGAGCAGTACTTC,CASSRGSTPGEQYF
TRBD2,TRBV6-1,many,TRBJ2-7,19,TGTGCCAGCAGCTCGTGGACTAGCGGGAGCGCCCATAGGGCCTACGAGCAGTACTTC,CASSSWTSGSAHRAYEQYF
-,TRBV30,-,TRBJ1-3,12,TGTGCCTGGACAGTCTCTGGAAACACCATATATTTT,CAWTVSGNTIYF
-,TRBV18,few,TRBJ1-5,15,TGTGCCAGCTCTCCCGGCAGACAGCCGAATCAGCCCCAGCATTTT,CASSPGRQPNQPQHF
-,TRBV10-2,-,TRBJ2-5,12,TGCGCCAGCAGTGGTTGGCAAGAGACCCAGTACTTC,CASSGWQETQYF
-,TRBV6-9,many,TRBJ2-7,14,TGTGCCAGCAGTTTCCTCGGACAGCAGAGCGAGCAGTACTTC,CASSFLGQQSEQYF